This T cell receptor beta chain was observed in a study of cytomegalovirus exposure and HLA in healthy donors. Study-wide findings and caveats: TCR sequences were mostly rare, though some public TCRs occurred in many donors.

As concerns this clone: Its antigen is as yet unknown.

The repertoire was sequenced with immunoSEQ multiplex PCR; TCRdb's copy has only in-frame clones and lacks some. The sample holds more than 45,000 clones; around 94% are singletons and the top ten take about 2.2%. Germline lookup yields CDR1 SGHDT and CDR2 YYEEEE. The V and J ends lost 4 bases and 5 bases respectively, with 19 bases between them. This CDR3 is built from 16 residues. The sequence came from a man between 18 and 29 years old in good health and CMV-seronegative. V usage is TRBV5-6 and J usage is TRBJ1-3; tentative D call: TRBD1 (5 bases). The sequencing input was PBMCs. Here the CDR3 DNA reads TGTGCCAGCAGCACGGGGGGGGGACGTAATAGAAACACCATATATTTT. Translation: CASSTGGGRNRNTIYF.